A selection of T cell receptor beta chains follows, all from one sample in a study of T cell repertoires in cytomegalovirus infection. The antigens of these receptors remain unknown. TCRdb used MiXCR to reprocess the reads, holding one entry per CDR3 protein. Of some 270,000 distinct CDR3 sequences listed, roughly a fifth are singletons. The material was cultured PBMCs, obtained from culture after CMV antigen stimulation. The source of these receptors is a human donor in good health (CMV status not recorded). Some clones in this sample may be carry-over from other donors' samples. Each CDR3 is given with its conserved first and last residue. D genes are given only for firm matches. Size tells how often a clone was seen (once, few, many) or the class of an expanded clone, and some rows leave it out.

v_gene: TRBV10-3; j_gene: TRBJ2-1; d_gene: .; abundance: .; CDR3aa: CAISAGRSSDEQFF; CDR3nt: TGTGCCATCAGTGCGGGTCGTTCCTCGGATGAGCAGTTCTTC
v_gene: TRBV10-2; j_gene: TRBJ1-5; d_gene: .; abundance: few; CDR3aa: CASGRAEDSNQPQHF; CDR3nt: TGCGCCAGCGGCCGGGCGGAAGATAGCAATCAGCCCCAGCATTTT
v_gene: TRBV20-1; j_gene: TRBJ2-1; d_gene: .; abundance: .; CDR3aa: CSAEIGNEQFF; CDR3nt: TGCAGTGCTGAGATTGGTAATGAGCAGTTCTTC
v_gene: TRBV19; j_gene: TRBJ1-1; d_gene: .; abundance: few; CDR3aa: CASSITASSEAFF; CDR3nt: TGTGCCAGTAGTATAACAGCTAGTTCTGAAGCTTTCTTT
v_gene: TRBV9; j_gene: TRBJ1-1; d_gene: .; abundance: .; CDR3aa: CASSVAPGPNAEAFF; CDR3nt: TGTGCCAGCAGCGTAGCTCCTGGCCCGAACGCTGAAGCTTTCTTT
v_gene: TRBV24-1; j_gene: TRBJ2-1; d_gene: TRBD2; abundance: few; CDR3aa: CATSEVTSGRDNEQFF; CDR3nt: TGTGCCACCAGTGAAGTAACTAGCGGGAGGGACAATGAGCAGTTCTTC
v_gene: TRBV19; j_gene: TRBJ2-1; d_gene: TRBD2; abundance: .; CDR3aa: CASSATSAPNEQFF; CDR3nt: TGTGCCAGTAGTGCGACTAGCGCTCCAAATGAGCAGTTCTTC
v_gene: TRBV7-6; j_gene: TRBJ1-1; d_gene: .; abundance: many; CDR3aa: CASSLNHLTRGDEAFF; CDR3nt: TGTGCCAGCAGCTTAAACCATCTTACGCGGGGTGATGAAGCTTTCTTT
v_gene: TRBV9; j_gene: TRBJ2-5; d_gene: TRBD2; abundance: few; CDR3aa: CASSPSGGLMETQYF; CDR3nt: TGTGCCAGCAGCCCTAGCGGGGGCCTAATGGAGACCCAGTACTTC
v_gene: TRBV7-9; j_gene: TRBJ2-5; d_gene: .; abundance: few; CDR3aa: CASSLTQDLRGETQYF; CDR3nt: TGTGCCAGCAGCTTAACCCAGGACCTACGAGGGGAGACCCAGTACTTC
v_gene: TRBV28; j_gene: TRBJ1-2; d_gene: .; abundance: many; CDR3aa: CASSLPNYGYTF; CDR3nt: TGTGCCAGCAGTTTACCTAACTATGGCTACACCTTC
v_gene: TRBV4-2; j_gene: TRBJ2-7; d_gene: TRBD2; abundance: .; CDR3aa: CASSLRTSGNEQYF; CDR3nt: TGTGCCAGCAGCTTGCGGACTAGCGGGAACGAGCAGTACTTC
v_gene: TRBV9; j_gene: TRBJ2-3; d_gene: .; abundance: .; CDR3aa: CASSARGATRTDTQYF; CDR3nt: TGTGCCAGCAGCGCCCGGGGGGCGACACGGACAGATACGCAGTATTTT
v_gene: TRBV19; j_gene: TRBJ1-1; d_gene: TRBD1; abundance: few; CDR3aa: CASSSRGETEAFF; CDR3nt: TGTGCCAGTAGTTCCAGGGGGGAGACTGAAGCTTTCTTT
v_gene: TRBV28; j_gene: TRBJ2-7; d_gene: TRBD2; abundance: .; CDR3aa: CASSFLRTSGSLYEQYF; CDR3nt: TGTGCCAGCAGTTTCCTCAGGACTAGCGGGAGTCTATACGAGCAGTACTTC
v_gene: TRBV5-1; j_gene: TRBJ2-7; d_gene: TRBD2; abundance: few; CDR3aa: CASSFSPGGYEQYF; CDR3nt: TGCGCCAGCAGCTTCAGTCCGGGGGGATACGAGCAGTACTTC
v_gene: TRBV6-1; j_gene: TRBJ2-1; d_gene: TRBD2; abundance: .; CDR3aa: CASSEEIAGLYNEQFF; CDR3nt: TGTGCCAGCAGTGAAGAAATAGCGGGACTGTACAATGAGCAGTTCTTC
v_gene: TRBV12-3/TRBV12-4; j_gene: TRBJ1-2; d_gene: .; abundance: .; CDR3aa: CASSFPGEVGYTF; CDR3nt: TGTGCCAGCAGTTTCCCAGGGGAAGTTGGCTACACCTTC
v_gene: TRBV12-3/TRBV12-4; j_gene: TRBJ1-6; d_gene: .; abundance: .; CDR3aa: CASSQRSSYNSPLHF; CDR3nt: TGTGCCAGCAGCCAGAGAAGCTCCTATAATTCACCCCTCCACTTT
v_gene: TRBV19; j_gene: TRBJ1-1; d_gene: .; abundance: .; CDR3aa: CASSITGNTEDFF; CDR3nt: TGTGCCAGTAGTATCACAGGGAACACTGAAGATTTCTTT
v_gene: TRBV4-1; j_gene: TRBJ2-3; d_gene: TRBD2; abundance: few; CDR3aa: CASSASGRGTDTQYF; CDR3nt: TGCGCCAGCAGCGCTAGCGGGAGGGGCACAGATACGCAGTATTTT
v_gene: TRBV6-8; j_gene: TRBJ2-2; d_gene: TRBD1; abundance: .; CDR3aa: CASRARGQNTGELFF; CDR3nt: TGTGCCAGCAGGGCGAGGGGGCAAAACACCGGGGAGCTGTTTTTT
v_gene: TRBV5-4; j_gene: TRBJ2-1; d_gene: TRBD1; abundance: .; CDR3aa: CASSETGANNEQFF; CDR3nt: TGTGCCAGCAGCGAAACAGGGGCTAACAATGAGCAGTTCTTC
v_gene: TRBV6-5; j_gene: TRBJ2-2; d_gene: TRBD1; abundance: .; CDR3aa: CASSRLRQGADTGELFF; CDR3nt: TGTGCCAGCAGTCGACTAAGACAGGGGGCTGACACCGGGGAGCTGTTTTTT
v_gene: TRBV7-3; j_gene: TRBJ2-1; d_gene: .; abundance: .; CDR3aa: CASSSGPRFEQFF; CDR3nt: TGTGCCAGCAGCTCTGGGCCGAGGTTTGAGCAGTTCTTC
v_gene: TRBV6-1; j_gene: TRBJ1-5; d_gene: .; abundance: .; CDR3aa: CASSEGTSNQPQHF; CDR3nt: TGTGCCAGCAGTGAAGGGACGAGCAATCAGCCCCAGCATTTT
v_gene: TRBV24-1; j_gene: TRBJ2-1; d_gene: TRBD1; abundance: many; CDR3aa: CATSDSGTGGYNEQFF; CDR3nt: TGTGCCACCAGTGATTCCGGGACAGGGGGCTACAATGAGCAGTTCTTC
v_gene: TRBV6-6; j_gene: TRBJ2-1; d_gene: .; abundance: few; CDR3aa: CASSVKYNEQFF; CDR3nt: TGTGCCAGCAGTGTCAAATACAATGAGCAGTTCTTC
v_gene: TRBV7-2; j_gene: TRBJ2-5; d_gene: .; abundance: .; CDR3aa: CDSSLVESGEYF; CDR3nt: TGTGACAGCAGCTTAGTGGAGTCTGGGGAGTACTTC
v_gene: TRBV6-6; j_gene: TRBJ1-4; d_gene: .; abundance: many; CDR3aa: CASSPRTTLGEKLFF; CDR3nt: TGTGCCAGCAGTCCCCGGACAACCTTGGGTGAAAAACTGTTTTTT
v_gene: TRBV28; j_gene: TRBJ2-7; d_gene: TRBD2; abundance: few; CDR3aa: CASTRYSIAGVEQYF; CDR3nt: TGTGCCAGCACCCGCTACTCCATAGCGGGAGTCGAGCAGTACTTC
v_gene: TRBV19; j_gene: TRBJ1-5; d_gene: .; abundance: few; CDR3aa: CATKPGRPQHF; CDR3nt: TGTGCCACCAAACCGGGGAGGCCCCAGCATTTT
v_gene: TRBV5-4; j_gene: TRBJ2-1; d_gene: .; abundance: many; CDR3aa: CASSPSMYPHEQFF; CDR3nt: TGTGCCAGCAGCCCTTCTATGTATCCCCATGAGCAGTTCTTC
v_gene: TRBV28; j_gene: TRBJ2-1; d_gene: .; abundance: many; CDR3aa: CASSSSDRYNEQFF; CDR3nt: TGTGCCAGCAGTTCCTCGGACAGATACAATGAGCAGTTCTTC
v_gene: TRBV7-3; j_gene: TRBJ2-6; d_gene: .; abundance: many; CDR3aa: CASSIQSSGANVLTF; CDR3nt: TGTGCCAGCAGCATACAGAGCTCTGGGGCCAACGTCCTGACTTTC
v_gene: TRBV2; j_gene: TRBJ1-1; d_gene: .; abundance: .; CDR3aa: CASGRDSDRAWGAFF; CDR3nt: TGTGCCAGCGGCCGGGACTCCGATCGGGCCTGGGGAGCTTTCTTT
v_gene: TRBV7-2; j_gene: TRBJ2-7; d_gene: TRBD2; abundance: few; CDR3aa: CASSLPRGTSGRTYEQYF; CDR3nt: TGTGCCAGCAGCCTACCCCGGGGGACTAGCGGGAGGACATACGAGCAGTACTTC
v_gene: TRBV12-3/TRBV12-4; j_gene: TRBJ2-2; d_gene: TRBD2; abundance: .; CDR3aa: CANTRSGIGNTGELFF; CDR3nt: TGTGCCAATACCCGCAGCGGGATAGGGAACACCGGGGAGCTGTTTTTT
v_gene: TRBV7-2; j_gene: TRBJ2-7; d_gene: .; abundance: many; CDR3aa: CASSPGHGVYEQYF; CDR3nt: TGTGCCAGCAGCCCCGGACACGGGGTCTACGAGCAGTACTTC
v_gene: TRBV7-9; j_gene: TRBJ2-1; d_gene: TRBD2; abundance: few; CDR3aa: CASSIRTSGPINEQFF; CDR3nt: TGTGCCAGCAGCATCCGGACTAGCGGACCCATCAATGAGCAGTTCTTC
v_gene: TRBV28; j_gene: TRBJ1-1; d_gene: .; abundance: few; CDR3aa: CASSSPSTEAFF; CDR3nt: TGTGCCAGCAGTTCCCCAAGCACTGAAGCTTTCTTT
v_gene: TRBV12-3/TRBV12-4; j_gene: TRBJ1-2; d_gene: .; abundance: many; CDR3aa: CASSRTANYGYTF; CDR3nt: TGTGCCAGCAGCCGGACAGCAAACTATGGCTACACCTTC
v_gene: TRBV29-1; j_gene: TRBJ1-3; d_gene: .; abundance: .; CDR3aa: CSVEVGQGSGNTIYF; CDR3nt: TGCAGCGTTGAAGTCGGTCAGGGATCGGGAAACACCATATATTTT
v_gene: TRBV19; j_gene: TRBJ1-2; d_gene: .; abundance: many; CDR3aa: CASSILDRYGYTF; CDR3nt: TGTGCCAGTAGTATTCTGGACAGATATGGCTACACCTTC
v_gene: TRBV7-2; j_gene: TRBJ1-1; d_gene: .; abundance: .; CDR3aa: CASSFGGTRTEAFF; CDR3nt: TGTGCCAGCAGCTTCGGCGGGACTCGGACTGAAGCTTTCTTT
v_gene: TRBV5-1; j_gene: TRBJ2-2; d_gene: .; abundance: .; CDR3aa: CASSFAVTTGELFF; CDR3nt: TGCGCCAGCAGTTTTGCCGTAACCACCGGGGAGCTGTTTTTT
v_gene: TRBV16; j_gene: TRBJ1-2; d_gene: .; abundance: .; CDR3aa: CASSPATGAYGYTF; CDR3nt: TGTGCCAGCAGCCCTGCGACAGGAGCGTATGGCTACACCTTC
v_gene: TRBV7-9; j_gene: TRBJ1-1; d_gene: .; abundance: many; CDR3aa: CASSLDVSAGWAEAFF; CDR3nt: TGTGCCAGCAGCTTAGATGTTTCGGCAGGTTGGGCTGAAGCTTTCTTT
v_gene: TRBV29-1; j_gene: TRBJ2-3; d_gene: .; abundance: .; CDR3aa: CSAEPGGTDTQYF; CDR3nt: TGCAGCGCCGAACCAGGGGGCACAGATACGCAGTATTTT
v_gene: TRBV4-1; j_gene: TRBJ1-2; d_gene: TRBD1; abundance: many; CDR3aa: CASSQGGQGARGYTF; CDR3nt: TGCGCCAGCAGCCAAGGAGGACAGGGGGCCCGCGGCTACACCTTC